This T cell receptor beta chain was captured in a study of human T cells and chemical hapten exposure (dated by TCRdb to 2020 to 2023). As for the study more broadly: For sensitization, 2% DPC in acetone was applied to a roughly 2 cm by roughly 2 cm area of upper inner arm skin. Patients additionally received weekly therapeutic DPC doses to the scalp throughout the approximately 22-week study period. Patch testing on the upper back used Finn chambers containing 0.01% DPC, with scoring done after 6 days according to International Contact Dermatitis Research Group standards. Alopecia areata with under or over 50% scalp involvement, alopecia totalis and alopecia universalis were represented in the patient cohort, which was mostly female. Libraries were combined into a pool for sequencing, and differences in TCR yield between samples came mainly from small differences in library volumes within the pool. The study tracked peripheral blood TCR repertoire changes in vivo during primary and secondary sensitization to the hapten diphenylcyclopropenone (DPC) in alopecia patients. Blood was sampled from patients pre-sensitization (week 0) and at 2, 6 and about 24 weeks after DPC sensitization. For TCR sequencing, blood came from some 31 alopecia patients at anywhere from one to four time points (pre-sensitization, 2, 6 and 24 weeks).

The sample's time point label, in plain terms: patch test 2, 6 weeks after DPC sensitization. The treatment or condition label, read with the paper, signifies: therapeutic diphenylcyclopropenone sensitization with weekly scalp DPC. At each patch-test visit, blood was drawn before the patch test was applied. Patients were considered eligible if aged 18 to 70, diagnosed with alopecia and deemed suitable for DPC therapy, and patients were excluded if pregnant. Unfractionated whole blood was collected in Tempus Blood RNA tubes, and total RNA was extracted from that blood. CDR1 and CDR2 are read off the germline V gene as SGHVS and FNYEAQ. Trimming takes 5 bases off V and 4 bases off J; junction bases not matched to a gene: 9. The CDR3 spans 16 residues, from the cysteine through the phenylalanine. Kept here is only the CDR3 DNA, which spans 48 bases and is read in frame from base 1. This clonotype was observed a handful of times. Its cognate antigen has yet to be identified. One base away there is no much larger clone; base qualities are not given.

Results and caveats for the whole study, not just this receptor: Because all patients had alopecia, a presumed autoimmune disease, the immune response of the patients might differ from that of healthy individuals. After repeated subsampling, the strength of the expansion versus patch-test correlation and the threshold at which it became significant changed. Compared with pre-sensitization or healthy control sets, expanded TCRs formed significantly more large CDR3 similarity clusters, which is consistent with antigen-driven responses. Patch test score correlated positively with the number of PT1 expanded TCRs, reaching significance at thresholds 8, 16 and 32 but not at 4. DPC sensitization did not change how many TCRs were above 1 in 1000 frequency, and no evidence was found of alterations in global repertoire structure.

Libraries were built with RACE. Instrument used: NextSeq 500. Library preparation attached unique molecular identifiers to individual cDNA molecules for quantitative, reproducible TCR counting. For every blood RNA sample, sequencing covered both the TCR alpha and TCR beta chains. In the authors' own workflow: A median of approximately 96,000 TCRs per sample was observed, with a range of about 23,224 to 690,600. V, J and CDR3 annotation of the TCR reads was carried out using the Decombinator software suite. For the PS versus PT1 abundance plots, all samples were subsampled to the same number of TCRs (28,000). TCRs were defined as expanded if absent before sensitization and observed at least eight times at the 2-week time point. The public reads were reanalyzed by TCRdb: fastp trimming at Q25, MiXCR alignment, in-frame beta chains only. A single entry per CDR3 protein holds the most common genes and DNA from its merged rows. For this entry, the V and J calls and clone size follow TCRdb and not the study's own pipeline. This sample gives approximately 87,000 distinct CDR3 sequences in total; more than 9.5% of them show up just once. The ten largest clones represent 3.2% of the sample.

Sample: whole blood, taken in connection with sensitization to the hapten diphenylcyclopropenone (DPC). This chain is built from TRBV7-6 and TRBJ2-1; TRBD2 matches 9 bases in the middle. The sequence was obtained from a middle-aged woman with alopecia areata. Some clones in this sample may be carry-over from other donors' samples. The DNA is TGTGCCAGCAGCGACCTTGGGGCGGGGGGGTACAATGAGCAGTTCTTC. It translates as CASSDLGAGGYNEQFF. With the portions outside the CDR3 filled from the reference TRBV7-6 and TRBJ2-1 genes, the complete variable region becomes GAGVSQSPRYKVTKRGQDVALRCDPISGHVSLYWYRQALGQGPEFLTYFNYEAQQDKSGLPNDRFSAERPEGSISTLTIQRTEQRDSAMYRCASSDLGAGGYNEQFFGPGTRLTVL.